Below are 12 T cell receptor beta chains sequenced from a single sample in a study of cytomegalovirus exposure and HLA in healthy donors. PCR used 60 Vbeta primers and 13 Jbeta primers. Libraries were prepared by immunoSEQ multiplex PCR; TCRdb keeps only in-frame clonotypes and omits some of them. Of about 100,000 clones listed, roughly 80% are singletons. Source material: PBMCs. The receptor set was obtained from a man aged 40-55 years in good health and CMV-seropositive.

The J gene is TRBJ2-7, the V gene TRBV11-1; D is perhaps TRBD2 (6 bases). The CDR3 spans 14 residues. Trimming removed 1 base from V and 2 bases from J, with 9 bases in between. Germline V gene sequence: CDR1 SGHAT, CDR2 FQDESV (reference sequence). The CDR3 sequence: CASSLEGRTYEQYF. The CDR3 DNA is TGTGCCAGCAGCTTAGAAGGGAGGACCTACGAGCAGTACTTC.

This chain connects TRBV2 to TRBJ1-2, with D uncertain. Germline CDR1 and CDR2: SNHLY and FYNNEI. The CDR3 has 13 residues. Trimming took 4 bases from V and 6 from J, leaving 12 bases between them. In DNA, the CDR3 is TGTGCCAGCAGTGTTGGGCCGGAAAATGGCTACACCTTC. This gives the protein CASSVGPENGYTF.

The rearrangement links TRBV7-8 to TRBJ2-5, with unresolved D. Germline-derived CDR1 and CDR2 are SGHVS and FQNEAQ. V shed 1 base and J shed 1 base, with 13 bases lying between them. There are 16 residues in the CDR3. The CDR3: CASSLGRVLFQETQYF. For the CDR3, the DNA is TGTGCCAGCAGCTTAGGTCGCGTCCTATTCCAAGAGACCCAGTACTTC.

This chain joins TRBV7-2 and TRBJ2-7; D is perhaps TRBD1 (6 bases). The CDR3 is 14 residues long. Trimming removed 5 bases from V and 6 bases from J, with 17 bases in between. Germline V gene lookup returns CDR1 SGHTA and CDR2 FQGNSA. The CDR3 loop is CASSDATGWGEQYF. CDR3 sequence (DNA): TGTGCCAGCAGCGACGCGACAGGATGGGGCGAGCAGTACTTC.

The rearrangement links TRBV2 to TRBJ1-6; possibly TRBD1 for D (6 bases). CDR3 length equals 15 residues. V was trimmed by 6 bases and J by 5 bases, leaving 14 bases between them. Germline V gene sequence: CDR1 SNHLY, CDR2 FYNNEI. CDR3 in DNA: TGTGCCAGCAGAAACAGGGACATTAATAATTCACCCCTCCACTTT. It yields the protein CASRNRDINNSPLHF.

This sequence joins TRBV27 and TRBJ2-4; 15 bases agree with TRBD2. After removal of 4 bases from V and 1 base from J, the junction contained 5 bases not matched to a gene. The CDR3 has 18 amino acids. CDR1 and CDR2 (germline): MNHEY, SMNVEV (reference sequence). The chain's CDR3 is CASSSGLAGGRAKNIQYF. The CDR3 DNA reads TGTGCCAGCAGTTCCGGACTAGCGGGGGGGCGGGCCAAAAACATTCAGTACTTC.

The gene calls are TRBV9 and TRBJ1-2; 7 positions agree with TRBD1. CDR3 length: 16 amino acids. After removal of 0 bases from V and 0 bases from J, the junction contained 5 bases not matched to a gene. Germline V gene sequence: CDR1 SGDLS, CDR2 YYNGEE. CDR3 nucleotide sequence: TGTGCCAGCAGCGTAGAGGGGGCGCGAGCTAACTATGGCTACACCTTC. It encodes CASSVEGARANYGYTF.

The chain links TRBV7-9 to TRBJ1-5; D perhaps matches TRBD1 (5 bases). V was pared by 4 bases and J by 8 bases, with 18 bases between. The CDR3 spans 15 residues. Germline CDR1 SEHNR, CDR2 FQNEAQ (reference sequence). CDR3 in amino acids: CASSSGFPGLEPQHF. The CDR3 DNA reads TGTGCCAGCAGCTCGGGGTTCCCGGGACTTGAGCCCCAGCATTTT.

The gene calls are TRBV19 and TRBJ1-5, with D perhaps TRBD1 (5 bases). CDR3 length: 15 residues. V was trimmed by 6 bases and J by 1 base, leaving 13 bases between them. Germline-derived CDR1 and CDR2 are LNHDA and SQIVND (reference sequence). The CDR3 loop is CASSHGRVSNQPQHF. CDR3 coding DNA: TGTGCCAGTAGCCACGGCAGGGTGAGCAATCAGCCCCAGCATTTT.

V and J are TRBV4-1 and TRBJ1-5; D ambiguous. V lost 5 bases and J lost 14, with 22 bases in between. This CDR3 is 14 amino acids long. Germline CDR1 reads MGHRA; CDR2 reads YSYEKL. DNA of the CDR3: TGCGCCAGCAGCTTCGACACGAGTTTTAAGTCTAAGCATTTT. It translates to CASSFDTSFKSKHF.

The chain couples TRBV25-1 to TRBJ1-4; no clear D. This CDR3 spans 15 amino acids. Germline V gene data show CDR1 as MGHDK and CDR2 as SYGVNS. The V end was cut by 2 bases, the J end by 0 bases, with 7 bases between. CDR3 loop: CASSEPEATNEKLFF. CDR3 in DNA: TGTGCCAGCAGTGAACCGGAGGCAACTAATGAAAAACTGTTTTTT.

In this sample, this clone is medium-sized. The genes are TRBV18 and TRBJ1-3; 9 bases align to TRBD1. J gave up 7 bases and V 0 bases, and 13 bases lay outside the gene matches. Per the germline V gene, CDR1 is KGHSH and CDR2 is LQKENI. CDR3 length: 18 amino acids. This CDR3 reads CASSPPNSIGTGRNTIYF. The CDR3 nucleotides read TGTGCCAGCTCACCACCAAATTCTATCGGGACAGGGAGGAACACCATATATTTT.